This T cell receptor beta chain was identified during a study of cytomegalovirus exposure and HLA in healthy donors. Study-level information: As an earlier analysis found, about 200 million T cells yielded 95 million to 130 million unique TCR beta sequences. Among the approximately 400 genotyped donors, approximately 81% were placed in the Caucasian-associated ancestry cluster.

It was with 60 Vbeta and 13 Jbeta primers that the PCR ran. Produced via immunoSEQ multiplex PCR; TCRdb's table is partial and in-frame only. Counted here are 200,000 or so clones, around four fifths occurring once; the ten biggest clones make up roughly 6%. The germline gives CDR1 SGHDT, CDR2 YYEEEE. This CDR3 is built from 18 residues. V lost 2 bases and J lost 5, with 26 bases in between. The sample taken for sequencing was PBMCs. V gene TRBV5-6 combines with J gene TRBJ2-7; tentatively, D is TRBD1 (7 bases). The TCR was taken from a woman between 45 and 60 years old in good health and CMV-seropositive. The CDR3 nucleotides are TGTGCCAGCAGCTTCAGCGCGGGCGCAGAGACAGGGACTGACGAGCAGTACTTC. It encodes CASSFSAGAETGTDEQYF.